This TCR beta chain was recovered during a study of cytotoxic CD8 clonotypes in ibrutinib-treated CLL. Study-wide context: The average sample held roughly 250,000 productive templates and 75,000 to 100,000 productive rearrangements. Overall study findings and caveats: Clonality was elevated at ibrutinib response and had returned toward baseline at progression.

The table came from immunoSEQ multiplex PCR; TCRdb's copy has only in-frame clones and leaves some out. The table lists approximately 22,000 clones, around 70% of them singletons. Comments on this clone: Its cognate antigen is unknown.

The CDR3 extends over 16 amino acids. The V gene end was trimmed by 5 bases and the J gene end by 6 bases; junction bases not matched to a gene: 13. Germline assignment: CDR1 SGHNT and CDR2 YYREEE (reference sequence). This sample comprised PBMCs, obtained before ibrutinib treatment. The source is a human donor with chronic lymphocytic leukemia. The chain recombines TRBV5-4 with TRBJ2-1; 8 nucleotides match TRBD1. The CDR3 DNA follows: TGTGCCAGCAGTCCAACCGGACAGGGCCCCCCCAATGAGCAGTTCTTC. Its protein is CASSPTGQGPPNEQFF.